Listed here are 10 T cell receptor beta chains from one sample, sequenced in a study of chemoradiotherapy in HPV16-positive cancers. The method was immunoSEQ multiplex PCR; TCRdb's version includes in-frame clones alone and lacks a portion of them. Of 22,000 or so clones in the sample, roughly 90% were seen once. Sequences were derived from blood, sampled from a patient who underwent chemoradiotherapy. The receptors were sampled from a human donor with HPV-associated anogenital cancer.

The J gene is TRBJ1-6, the V gene TRBV10-3; D unresolved. V was trimmed by 9 bases and J by 6 bases, leaving 12 bases between them. Germline V lookup: CDR1 ENHRY, CDR2 SYGVKD. The CDR3 runs to 13 residues. In DNA form, the CDR3 reads TGTGCCATTAACAGCAATTCTAATTCACCCCTCCACTTT. Translating it yields CAINSNSNSPLHF.

Only a few counts were recorded for this clone. The chain joins TRBV29-1 to TRBJ1-1; the match to TRBD1 covers 11 bases. Germline loops: CDR1 SQVTM, CDR2 ANQGSEA. CDR3 length: 12 residues. V was clipped by 6 bases and J by 4 bases; unmatched bases: 1. The DNA of the CDR3 is TGCAGCGTGGGGACAGGGGGCACTGAAGCTTTCTTT. As protein: CSVGTGGTEAFF.

This chain uses TRBV2 with TRBJ2-6; D is possibly TRBD2 (5 bases). Germline V gives CDR1 SNHLY, CDR2 FYNNEI. The V end was cut by 3 bases, the J end by 3 bases, with 9 bases between. CDR3 length equals 15 residues. This chain's CDR3 is CASSDGGFGANVLTF. In DNA, the CDR3 is TGTGCCAGCAGTGACGGCGGGTTTGGGGCCAACGTCCTGACTTTC.

V gene TRBV19 combines with J gene TRBJ2-2; the match to TRBD1 covers 9 bases. Trimming took 3 bases from V and 6 from J; bases not matched to a gene: 5. The V gene's germline CDR1 is LNHDA and CDR2 SQIVND (reference sequence). CDR3 length: 15 amino acids. The DNA of the CDR3 is TGTGCCAGTAGTATCCTGGGACAGGGAGCCGGGGAGCTGTTTTTT. This codes for CASSILGQGAGELFF. Combining the CDR3 with reference TRBV19 and TRBJ2-2 gives the whole variable domain DGGITQSPKYLFRKEGQNVTLSCEQNLNHDAMYWYRQDPGQGLRLIYYSQIVNDFQKGDIAEGYSVSREKKESFPLTVTSAQKNPTAFYLCASSILGQGAGELFFGEGSRLTVL.

The J gene is TRBJ1-4, the V gene TRBV30; D is perhaps TRBD1 (6 bases). V was cut by 1 base and J by 0 bases, with 12 bases left in between. The CDR3 sequence is 16 residues long. Germline CDR1 reads GTSNPN; CDR2 reads SVGIG (reference sequence). The CDR3 loop reads CAWSASRTATNEKLFF. The DNA for the CDR3 is TGTGCCTGGAGTGCCTCGAGGACAGCAACTAATGAAAAACTGTTTTTT.

This clone was seen only once. The chain is built from TRBV7-9 and TRBJ2-7, with D possibly being TRBD2 (7 bases). Trimming left V 4 bases short and J 4 bases short, with 11 bases between. This CDR3 has 13 amino acids. Per the germline V gene, CDR1 is SEHNR and CDR2 is FQNEAQ (reference sequence). CDR3 protein: CASSSRGGYEQYV. The CDR3 region has the DNA TGTGCCAGCAGCTCGAGGGGGGGTTACGAGCAGTACGTC.

The chain uses TRBV9 and TRBJ2-3; TRBD1 aligns across 7 bases. Germline loops: CDR1 SGDLS, CDR2 YYNGEE. Trimming cost V 4 bases and J 3 bases; bases outside gene matches: 5. The CDR3 is 14 amino acids. CDR3 bases: TGTGCCAGCAGCAGGGGGCAGAGGACAGATACGCAGTATTTT. Translation gives CASSRGQRTDTQYF.

V gene TRBV7-8 combines with J gene TRBJ2-7; possibly TRBD2 for D (6 bases). Germline lookup yields CDR1 SGHVS and CDR2 FQNEAQ. V was clipped by 3 bases and J by 1 base, with 10 bases between them. The CDR3 extends over 14 amino acids. The CDR3 DNA follows: TGTGCCAGCAGCTTCGGGGGTATTTCCTACGAGCAGTACTTC. This translates into CASSFGGISYEQYF.

The chain employs TRBV7-6 and TRBJ2-2; D is unclear. The CDR3 spans 12 residues. CDR1 is SGHVS and CDR2 is FNYEAQ in the germline V gene. Deletions cut 5 bases from V and 5 bases from J, with 6 bases between. DNA of the CDR3: TGTGCCAGCAGCAGAGAAACCGGGGAGCTGTTTTTT. Its protein is CASSRETGELFF.

V gene TRBV2 combines with J gene TRBJ2-7; possible D gene TRBD2, 6 bases. The V end was cut by 5 bases, the J end by 4 bases, with 12 bases between. Germline V gene lookup returns CDR1 SNHLY and CDR2 FYNNEI. This CDR3 contains 13 residues. The CDR3 region has the DNA TGTGCCAGCAGTATCGGACGGGGGTACGAGCAGTACGTC. Encoded protein: CASSIGRGYEQYV.